What follows is one TCR beta chain and its context. The source of the sample is a study of blood T cell repertoires in COVID-19. Trimming shortened V by 5 bases and J by 1 base, and 11 bases separated the two germline ends. The CDR3 is 14 amino acids. Germline V gene lookup returns CDR1 PRHDT and CDR2 FYEKMQ (reference sequence). Produced via immunoSEQ multiplex PCR; TCRdb's table is partial and in-frame only. The table shows some 50,000 clones, with approximately 93% occurring only once. The receptor comes from a man aged 55 to 70 with COVID-19, enrolled during active disease. This chain uses TRBV13 with TRBJ1-1; no definite D call. Sequenced input: peripheral blood. CDR3 in DNA: TGTGCCAGCAGCCACGGGAGAGCGAACACTGAAGCTTTCTTT. Its protein is CASSHGRANTEAFF.